This TCR beta chain was captured by sequencing in a study of OX40 agonist ivuxolimab in advanced cancers. Study as a whole: With a range of roughly 20 to 85, age averaged 60 years, and about 80% were male.

Germline values: CDR1 LNHDA, CDR2 SQIVND (reference sequence). The CDR3 is 16 residues long. V lost 2 bases to trimming and J lost 2 bases; unmatched junction nucleotides: 8. Assay: immunoSEQ multiplex PCR; the TCRdb copy retains only in-frame clones and omits some. The sample includes tens of thousands of clones, approximately 88% seen only once; the top ten take 2.5% to 3%. Sequenced material: CD4+ or CD8+ T cells sorted from blood, taken in a trial of the OX40 agonist ivuxolimab. The clonotype comes from an adult with an advanced solid tumor such as melanoma, head and neck, liver or kidney cancer. J is TRBJ2-5 and V is TRBV19; 7 nucleotides line up with TRBD2. CDR3 loop: CASSIFGGGGQETQYF. The CDR3 nucleotides are TGTGCCAGTAGTATATTTGGGGGGGGAGGACAAGAGACCCAGTACTTC.